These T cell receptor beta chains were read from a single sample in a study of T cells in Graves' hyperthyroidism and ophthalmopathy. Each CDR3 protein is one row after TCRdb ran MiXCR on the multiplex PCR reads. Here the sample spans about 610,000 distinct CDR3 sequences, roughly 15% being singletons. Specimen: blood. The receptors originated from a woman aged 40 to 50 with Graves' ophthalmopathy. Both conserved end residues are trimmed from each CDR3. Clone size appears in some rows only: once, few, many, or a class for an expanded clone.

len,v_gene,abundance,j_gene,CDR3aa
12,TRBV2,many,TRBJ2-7,ASSLQQNPYEQY
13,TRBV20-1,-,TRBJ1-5,SARSGGRVNQPQH
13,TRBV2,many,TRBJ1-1,ASSPGSGSRTEAF
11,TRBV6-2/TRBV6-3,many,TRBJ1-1,ASSYSLEAEAF
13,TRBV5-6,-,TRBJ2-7,ASSQPTGTPYEQY
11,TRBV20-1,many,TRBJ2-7,SARREGTYEQY
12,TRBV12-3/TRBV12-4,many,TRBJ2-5,ASSLFRGQETQY
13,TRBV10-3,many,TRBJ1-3,AIRGRDRSGNTIY
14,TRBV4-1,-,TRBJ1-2,ASSQGGTGTAYGYT
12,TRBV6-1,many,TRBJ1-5,ASREYREDQPQH
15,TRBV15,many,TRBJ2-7,ATSSPYGRSNAYEQY
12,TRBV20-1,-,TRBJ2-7,SASPARLDYEQY
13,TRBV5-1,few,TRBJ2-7,ASSLVSGRGYEQY
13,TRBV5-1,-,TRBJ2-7,ASSPGTGGFNEQY
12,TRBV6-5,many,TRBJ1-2,ASSFTGPNYGYT
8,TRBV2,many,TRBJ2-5,ASSEGTQY
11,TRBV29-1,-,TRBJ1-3,SVVMGPGNTIY
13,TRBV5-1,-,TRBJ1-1,ASSPYDRMNTEAF
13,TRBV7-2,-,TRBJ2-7,ASRGPAGGAYEQY
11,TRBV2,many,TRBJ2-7,ASSADRLYEQY
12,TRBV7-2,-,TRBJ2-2,ASSRDFRTGELF
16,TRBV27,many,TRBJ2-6,ASSTRLPIGPGANVLT
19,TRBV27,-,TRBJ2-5,ASSPSKPGTSGLPLKETQY
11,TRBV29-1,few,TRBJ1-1,SVDRVPSTEAF
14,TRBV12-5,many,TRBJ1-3,ASGLWRTNSGNTIY
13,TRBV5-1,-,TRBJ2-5,ASSLGANLQETQY
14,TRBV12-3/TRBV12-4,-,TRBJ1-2,ASNPSGTASNYGYT
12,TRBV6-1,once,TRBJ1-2,ASSEALAGFGYT
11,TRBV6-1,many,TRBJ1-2,ASREDRAVGYT
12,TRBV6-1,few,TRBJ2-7,ASSESVGPYEQY
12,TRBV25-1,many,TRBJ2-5,ASSEGAEQETQY
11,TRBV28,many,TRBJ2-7,ASSRKGQVEQY
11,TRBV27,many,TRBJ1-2,ASSFSANYGYT
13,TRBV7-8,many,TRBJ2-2,ASSFGAKYTGELF
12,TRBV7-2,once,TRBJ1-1,ASSQTRQRREAF
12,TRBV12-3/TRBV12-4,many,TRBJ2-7,ASSAGGLSYEQY
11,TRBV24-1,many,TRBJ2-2,ATSDGDTGELF
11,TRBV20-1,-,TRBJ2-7,SAEHGSSYEQY
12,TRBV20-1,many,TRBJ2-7,SATLAGESSEQY
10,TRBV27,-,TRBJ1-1,ASGAGNTEAF
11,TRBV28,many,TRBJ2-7,ASMAASGYEQY
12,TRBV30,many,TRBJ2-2,AWKRGLETGELF